The 25 T cell receptor beta chains reported below all come from one sample, sequenced in a study of cytomegalovirus exposure and HLA in healthy donors. The PCR used 60 Vbeta and 13 Jbeta primers. Profiling relied on immunoSEQ multiplex PCR, and the TCRdb table lists in-frame clones only, not all of them. The sample includes around 150,000 clones. The specimen was PBMCs. Every receptor here comes from a man between 25 and 39 years old in good health and CMV-seronegative.

The V gene is TRBV4-1, the J gene TRBJ2-5; TRBD1 matches 7 bases. The V segment lost 1 base and the J segment 5 bases; nucleotides outside the gene matches: 7. CDR1 is MGHRA and CDR2 is YSYEKL in the germline V gene. CDR3 length equals 15 residues. The CDR3 bases are TGCGCCAGCAGCCAAGGTACAGGGGATACCGAGACCCAGTACTTC. Its protein is CASSQGTGDTETQYF.

The chain combines TRBV5-1 with TRBJ2-7; D ambiguous. Germline V gene data show CDR1 as SGHRS and CDR2 as YFSETQ. CDR3 size: 13 residues. V lost 0 bases, J lost 2 bases, and 6 bases lay in between. The CDR3 nucleotides are TGCGCCAGCAGCTTGGACGGAGCCTACGAGCAGTACTTC. It codes for CASSLDGAYEQYF. The entire variable domain, with the rest obtained from reference TRBV5-1 and TRBJ2-7, is as follows: KAGVTQTPRYLIKTRGQQVTLSCSPISGHRSVSWYQQTPGQGLQFLFEYFSETQRNKGNFPGRFSGRQFSNSRSEMNVSTLELGDSALYLCASSLDGAYEQYFGPGTRLTVT.

The gene calls are TRBV9 and TRBJ2-5; a weak D match, TRBD2 (5 bases). Near its end, the DNA agrees better with TRBJ2-7, so the J call may be wrong. Germline assignment: CDR1 SGDLS and CDR2 YYNGEE. This CDR3 contains 14 residues. The CDR3 DNA follows: TGTGCCAGCAGCGGCGGGCTGTCAGTCCACGAGCAGTACTTC. Its protein product is CASSGGLSVHEQYF.

The V call is TRBV28, the J call TRBJ1-3, with no clear D. The CDR3 consists of 14 residues. Germline loops: CDR1 MDHEN, CDR2 SYDVKM. V was clipped by 3 bases and J by 1 base, with 7 bases between them. As DNA, the CDR3 is TGTGCCAGCAGTTTTCCCAGATCTGGAAACACCATATATTTT. It codes for CASSFPRSGNTIYF. Full variable domain (outside the CDR3, taken from reference TRBV28 and TRBJ1-3): DVKVTQSSRYLVKRTGEKVFLECVQDMDHENMFWYRQDPGLGLRLIYFSYDVKMKEKGDIPEGYSVSREKKERFSLILESASTNQTSMYLCASSFPRSGNTIYFGEGSWLTVV.

V usage is TRBV5-4 and J usage is TRBJ2-5; 8 bases agree with TRBD1. Near its end, the DNA agrees better with TRBJ2-7, so the J call may be wrong. Germline CDR1 reads SGHNT; CDR2 reads YYREEE (reference sequence). The CDR3 has 15 amino acids. The CDR3 protein is CASSLPGTGTHEQYF. In DNA form, the CDR3 reads TGTGCCAGCAGCTTGCCGGGGACAGGCACACACGAGCAGTACTTC.

This chain uses TRBV11-3 with TRBJ1-1; no firm D call. The CDR3 has 15 amino acids. V was cut by 2 bases and J by 3 bases, with 13 bases left in between. The germline V gene encodes CDR1 SGHNT and CDR2 YENEEA. This chain's CDR3 is CASSLRGKRDTEAFF. CDR3 DNA sequence: TGTGCCAGCAGCTTAAGAGGGAAGAGGGACACTGAAGCTTTCTTT. Looking up the rest from reference TRBV11-3 and TRBJ1-1 gives the full variable domain: EAGVVQSPRYKIIEKKQPVAFWCNPISGHNTLYWYLQNLGQGPELLIRYENEEAVDDSQLPKDRFSAERLKGVDSTLKIQPAELGDSAVYLCASSLRGKRDTEAFFGQGTRLTVV.

The chain couples TRBV9 to TRBJ1-2, with D uncertain. The CDR3 has 14 amino acids. The V and J ends lost 4 bases and 4 bases respectively, with 14 bases between them. Germline CDR1 and CDR2: SGDLS and YYNGEE. The CDR3 region is CASSPSEQIYGYTF. CDR3 coding DNA: TGTGCCAGCAGCCCTTCTGAACAGATCTATGGCTACACCTTC.

The chain combines TRBV5-5 with TRBJ2-1, with D possibly being TRBD2 (6 bases). CDR1 is SGHKS, CDR2 YYEKEE, per germline (reference sequence). Deletions cut 2 bases from V and 6 bases from J, with 15 bases between. This CDR3 region has 15 residues. CDR3 amino acids: CASSLVAGISNEQFF. CDR3 nucleotides: TGTGCCAGCAGCTTAGTGGCGGGAATCTCCAATGAGCAGTTCTTC.

J is TRBJ2-5 and V is TRBV5-6; weak D call: TRBD1 (5 bases). There are 14 residues in the CDR3. Germline-derived CDR1 and CDR2 are SGHDT and YYEEEE. V was shortened by 1 base and J by 2 bases, with 9 bases between the two germline ends. The CDR3: CASSLNQGQETQYF. The CDR3 DNA is TGTGCCAGCAGCTTGAATCAGGGTCAAGAGACCCAGTACTTC.

The chain uses TRBV7-9 and TRBJ1-1, with D possibly being TRBD1 (5 bases). V dropped 3 bases and J dropped 0 bases, with 11 bases sitting between them. This CDR3 is built from 15 residues. Germline CDR1 reads SEHNR; CDR2 reads FQNEAQ (reference sequence). In DNA form, the CDR3 reads TGTGCCAGCAGCTTGCGGGGGTCGATGAACACTGAAGCTTTCTTT. Protein sequence: CASSLRGSMNTEAFF. The full variable domain, with the rest looked up from reference TRBV7-9 and TRBJ1-1, is DTGVSQNPRHKITKRGQNVTFRCDPISEHNRLYWYRQTLGQGPEFLTYFQNEAQLEKSRLLSDRFSAERPKGSFSTLEIQRTEQGDSAMYLCASSLRGSMNTEAFFGQGTRLTVV.

This chain joins TRBV6-1 and TRBJ1-5, with 9 bases that match TRBD1. The J segment lost 5 bases and the V segment lost 4 bases, leaving 15 bases of the junction unmatched. Per the germline V gene, CDR1 is MNHNS and CDR2 is SASEGT. The length of the CDR3 is 18 residues. For the CDR3, the DNA is TGTGCCAGCAGTGCCGGCGGGACAGGGTACGGTCGGTATCAGCCCCAGCATTTT. It yields the protein CASSAGGTGYGRYQPQHF.

V and J are TRBV21-1 and TRBJ2-5; the table gives TRBD1 as D, unverified against the DNA. The closer fit of TRBJ2-7 to the DNA end suggests the J call may be wrong. TRBV21-1 is marked as a pseudogene. The CDR3 length is 16 residues. The CDR3 loop is CASSKGAPKGSYEQYF. The CDR3 DNA sequence: TGTGCCAGCAGCAAGGGTGCCCCTAAGGGGTCCTACGAGCAGTACTTC.

The CDR3 DNA reads TGTGCCAGCAGTTTACAGGGCGGAACCGGGGAGCTGTTTTTT. The encoded protein is CASSLQGGTGELFF. The gene calls are TRBV28 and TRBJ2-2, with D tentatively TRBD1 (5 bases). The germline V and J ends were trimmed by 2 bases and 5 bases, with 9 bases remaining between them. CDR1 is MDHEN and CDR2 is SYDVKM in the germline V gene. The CDR3 has 14 amino acids. The entire variable domain, with the rest obtained from reference TRBV28 and TRBJ2-2, is as follows: DVKVTQSSRYLVKRTGEKVFLECVQDMDHENMFWYRQDPGLGLRLIYFSYDVKMKEKGDIPEGYSVSREKKERFSLILESASTNQTSMYLCASSLQGGTGELFFGEGSRLTVL.

The CDR3 protein is CASSYQGWNGELFF. CDR3 in DNA: TGTGCCAGCAGTTACCAGGGTTGGAACGGGGAGCTGTTTTTT. The chain uses TRBV25-1 and TRBJ2-2, with D perhaps matching TRBD1 (5 bases). Germline loops: CDR1 MGHDK, CDR2 SYGVNS. Between the trimmed V and J ends, which lost 5 bases and 7 bases, there was a span of 14 bases. CDR3 length equals 14 residues. The entire variable domain, with the rest obtained from reference TRBV25-1 and TRBJ2-2, is as follows: EADIYQTPRYLVIGTGKKITLECSQTMGHDKMYWYQQDPGMELHLIHYSYGVNSTEKGDLSSESTVSRIRTEHFPLTLESARPSHTSQYLCASSYQGWNGELFFGEGSRLTVL.

The chain carries TRBV19 and TRBJ1-5, with 10 bases lining up with TRBD1. J gave up 7 bases and V 5 bases, and 8 bases lay outside the gene matches. The CDR3 is 15 residues long. Per germline, CDR1 LNHDA and CDR2 SQIVND (reference sequence). CDR3 sequence reads: CASSGTGTGVQPQHF. For the CDR3, the DNA is TGTGCCAGTAGTGGAACCGGGACAGGGGTGCAGCCCCAGCATTTT.

The chain uses TRBV6-6 and TRBJ1-6; D call uncertain. With 7 bases removed from V and 7 bases from J, the gap between germline ends came to 17 bases. In germline, CDR1 is MNHNY, CDR2 SVGAGI (reference sequence). The CDR3 is 15 residues long. The CDR3 protein is CASTPRAEGNSPLHF. The CDR3 DNA follows: TGTGCCAGCACCCCTCGGGCAGAGGGAAATTCACCCCTCCACTTT.

The V call is TRBV4-1, the J call TRBJ1-1, with D possibly being TRBD1 (6 bases). The length of the CDR3 is 14 residues. The V gene lost 2 bases and the J gene lost 7 bases, with 14 bases spanning the gap. Germline CDR1 reads MGHRA; CDR2 reads YSYEKL. The CDR3 loop is CASSQQTGFGEAFF. In nucleotides, the CDR3 is TGCGCCAGCAGCCAACAAACAGGGTTTGGTGAAGCTTTCTTT.

The chain combines TRBV27 with TRBJ1-1; D unresolved. CDR1 MNHEY and CDR2 SMNVEV come from the germline V gene (reference sequence). The V end was cut by 6 bases, the J end by 2 bases, with 7 bases between. CDR3 length: 12 residues. CDR3 coding DNA: TGTGCCAGCAGCCGAACTAACACTGAAGCTTTCTTT. This translates into CASSRTNTEAFF.

This sequence joins TRBV27 and TRBJ1-2; 7 bases map to TRBD1. CDR3 length: 14 amino acids. Germline trimming cut 5 bases from V and 4 bases from J; bases unmatched to any gene: 7. CDR1 and CDR2 from the germline V gene are MNHEY and SMNVEV (reference sequence). Here the CDR3 DNA reads TGTGCCAGCAGTCCCGACAGGGTTTTCTATGGCTACACCTTC. It yields the protein CASSPDRVFYGYTF.

CDR3 DNA sequence: TGCGCCAGCAGCTTGGACAGGGACGACACTGAAGCTTTCTTT. Amino acids: CASSLDRDDTEAFF. The genes are TRBV5-1 and TRBJ1-1, with a tentative D call TRBD1 (6 bases). The V end was cut by 0 bases, the J end by 3 bases, with 9 bases between. Per the germline V gene, CDR1 is SGHRS and CDR2 is YFSETQ. This CDR3 contains 14 residues.

The rearrangement uses TRBV18 and TRBJ1-5; D is perhaps TRBD1 (5 bases). V was clipped by 3 bases and J by 0 bases, with 18 bases between them. Per the germline V gene, CDR1 is KGHSH and CDR2 is LQKENI. The CDR3 extends over 18 amino acids. CDR3 amino acids: CASSPEGQSMVSNQPQHF. The CDR3 DNA sequence: TGTGCCAGCTCACCGGAAGGACAATCAATGGTTAGCAATCAGCCCCAGCATTTT.

This chain connects TRBV5-1 to TRBJ1-2; TRBD1 is a possible D gene (5 bases). The V end lost 4 bases, the J end lost 7 bases, and 14 bases lay between the germline ends. The CDR3 covers 13 residues. Germline CDR1 reads SGHRS; CDR2 reads YFSETQ. DNA for the CDR3: TGCGCCAGCAGCATGACCCAGGGAGGTGGCTACACCTTC. As protein: CASSMTQGGGYTF.

The V and J genes are TRBV27 and TRBJ2-2, with D maybe TRBD2 (6 bases). V shed 4 bases and J shed 5 bases, with 23 bases lying between them. Germline CDR1 reads MNHEY; CDR2 reads SMNVEV (reference sequence). The CDR3 runs 18 residues. CDR3 amino acids: CASSSILRDSHPTGELFF. CDR3 nucleotides: TGTGCCAGCAGTTCGATCCTCCGGGACTCCCACCCTACCGGGGAGCTGTTTTTT.

V gene TRBV25-1 combines with J gene TRBJ1-5, with D possibly TRBD1 on 5 matching bases. Trimming took 3 bases from V and 8 from J, leaving 14 bases between them. This CDR3 comprises 14 residues. The germline CDR1 and CDR2 sequences are MGHDK and SYGVNS. Written as DNA, the CDR3 is TGTGCCAGCAGTGATGGACAAGGAGAAAAGCCCCAGCATTTT. Its translation is CASSDGQGEKPQHF.

Note on this clone: Other DNA variants within this sample encode the same CDR3. V and J are TRBV9 and TRBJ1-3; D gene uncertain. CDR1 and CDR2 (germline): SGDLS, YYNGEE. The CDR3 length is 14 residues. The V end lost 1 base, the J end lost 1 base, and 6 bases lay between the germline ends. The CDR3, as DNA: TGTGCCAGCAGCGTAACCGGGTCTGGAAACACCATATATTTT. Translating gives CASSVTGSGNTIYF.